A single sample gave rise to the 9 T cell receptor beta chains below, sequenced in a study of OX40 agonist ivuxolimab in advanced cancers. The data were produced by immunoSEQ multiplex PCR, yet TCRdb's version contains in-frame clones alone and is incomplete. The sample carries roughly 63,000 clones, around 83% recorded once. Specimen: CD4+ or CD8+ T cells sorted from blood, collected in a trial of the OX40 agonist ivuxolimab. These receptors were taken from an adult with an advanced solid tumor such as melanoma, head and neck, liver or kidney cancer.

The chain recombines TRBV6-5 with TRBJ2-1; D may be TRBD1 or TRBD2 (5 bases each). V was cut by 0 bases and J by 7 bases, with 13 bases left in between. The CDR3 spans 15 residues. Germline CDR1 reads MNHEY; CDR2 reads SVGAGI. Here the CDR3 DNA reads TGTGCCAGCAGTTACTCGGGGGACGCCGGAAATGAGCAGTTCTTC. Translation gives CASSYSGDAGNEQFF.

The rearrangement links TRBV6-5 to TRBJ2-3; a weak D match, TRBD1 (5 bases). Germline V lookup: CDR1 MNHEY, CDR2 SVGAGI. The CDR3 is made up of 13 amino acids. With 6 bases removed from V and 4 bases from J, the gap between germline ends came to 11 bases. The CDR3, as DNA: TGTGCCAGCAGCAGGGTGGCGGCAGATACGCAGTATTTT. This encodes CASSRVAADTQYF.

V and J are TRBV30 and TRBJ1-6; no clear D. Between the trimmed V and J ends, which lost 3 bases and 11 bases, there was a span of 11 bases. The CDR3 has 12 amino acids. The germline V gene encodes CDR1 GTSNPN and CDR2 SVGIG (reference sequence). The CDR3 DNA follows: TGTGCCTGGAGAGACGATTGGGCACCCCTCCACTTT. It encodes CAWRDDWAPLHF. The full variable domain, with the rest looked up from reference TRBV30 and TRBJ1-6, is SQTIHQWPATLVQPVGSPLSLECTVEGTSNPNLYWYRQAAGRGLQLLFYSVGIGQISSEVPQNLSASRPQDRQFILSSKKLLLSDSGFYLCAWRDDWAPLHFGNGTRLTVT.

This sequence joins TRBV11-1 and TRBJ2-1; 7 nucleotides align to TRBD2. J gave up 8 bases and V 1 base, and 11 bases lay outside the gene matches. CDR1 and CDR2 from the germline V gene are SGHAT and FQDESV (reference sequence). The CDR3 runs 16 residues. The CDR3 nucleotides are TGTGCCAGCAGCTTAGGGTTTCTAGCGGAGTTCGATGAGCAGTTCTTC. This gives the protein CASSLGFLAEFDEQFF.

The chain has TRBV11-1 and TRBJ2-3; D gene ambiguous. Trimming took 2 bases from V and 0 from J, leaving 9 bases between them. The CDR3 runs 15 residues. The germline V gene has CDR1 SGHAT and CDR2 FQDESV (reference sequence). In nucleotides, the CDR3 is TGTGCCAGCAGCTTAAAAGCGTTGAGCACAGATACGCAGTATTTT. It translates to CASSLKALSTDTQYF.

This sequence joins TRBV6-1 and TRBJ1-2, with D tentatively TRBD1 (6 bases). The germline V gene encodes CDR1 MNHNS and CDR2 SASEGT. V was shortened by 5 bases and J by 6 bases, with 10 bases between the two germline ends. The CDR3 totals 12 residues. For the CDR3, the DNA is TGTGCCAGCAGTCCACAGGGTCATGGCTACACCTTC. It specifies CASSPQGHGYTF.

This chain links TRBV5-1 with TRBJ2-5, with 7 bases matching TRBD1. The ends lost 0 bases at V and 1 base at J; junction bases unmatched: 3. CDR1 SGHRS and CDR2 YFSETQ come from the germline V gene. This CDR3 region has 15 residues. The CDR3: CASSLGTGVQETQYF. CDR3 DNA sequence: TGCGCCAGCAGCTTGGGGACAGGTGTCCAAGAGACCCAGTACTTC.

This chain links TRBV10-3 with TRBJ2-2; D ambiguous. V was pared by 0 bases and J by 0 bases, with 8 bases between. The CDR3 length is 16 residues. Germline CDR1 ENHRY, CDR2 SYGVKD. The CDR3 nucleotides read TGTGCCATCAGTGAGTCGGGCCCTTCGAACACCGGGGAGCTGTTTTTT. It yields the protein CAISESGPSNTGELFF.

This clone is a singleton in its sample. CDR3 DNA sequence: TGTGCCAGCAGCGTAAGTTCTGGGAGGGGTGATGAGCAGTTCTTC. It codes for CASSVSSGRGDEQFF. The chain is built from TRBV9 and TRBJ2-1; 7 bases fit TRBD2. After removal of 1 base from V and 8 bases from J, the junction contained 9 bases not matched to a gene. This CDR3 is 15 amino acids long. Germline lookup yields CDR1 SGDLS and CDR2 YYNGEE.